The entry that follows covers one T cell receptor (beta chain) sequence. The sample holds a few counts of this clonotype. The specificity of this receptor is unknown. No base quality information exists; no much larger clone differs at one position. This specimen belongs to a study of post-analysis software for immune sequencing data (dated by TCRdb to 2013 to 2016). As for the study more broadly: Recorded disease courses included relapsing-remitting, secondary progressive and progressive-relapsing multiple sclerosis, with some patients lacking subtype annotation. Patient repertoires were compared against 10 to 12 previously published healthy control repertoires from donors aged about 6 to 28 years. A subset of samples was prepared in parallel using single-end sample barcoding, then pooled and co-amplified after Illumina adapter ligation.

The library was produced with PCR. Sequencing instrument: Illumina HiSeq 2500. To reduce PCR and sequencing biases, unique molecular identifiers were incorporated into the TCR beta cDNA libraries. Approximately 500,000 cDNA molecules were obtained per 1 to 10 million input T cells, so each molecule approximated one T cell. Patient libraries were prepared and sequenced with the same protocol used for the earlier healthy control dataset. Within a given batch, samples were prepared together, multiplexed and sequenced on the same HiSeq lane. The original methods were these. MIGEC handled the raw barcoded reads, throwing out single-read molecular identifier groups before consensus assembly and CDR3 extraction. VDJtools was used for post-analysis of the clonotype tables, with diversity normalized by down-sampling every dataset to the smallest sample size. To correct batch-related cross-sample contamination, repertoire overlap clustering matched CDR3 amino acid sequences but not nucleotide sequences. The raw public data were reprocessed by TCRdb itself: fastp quality trimming at Q25, MiXCR clonotype calling, in-frame beta chains only. Under each unique CDR3 protein, matching rows form one entry showing the most common genes and DNA. These V and J calls are TCRdb output, not the study's own analysis. The sample table shows hundreds of thousands of distinct CDR3 sequences, and roughly 30% are seen once. The top ten clonotypes cover around 15% of the sample.

Points the paper makes about the study in general: The control group was slightly older than the multiple sclerosis patient group. Multiple sclerosis patients had significantly lower normalized Chao1 diversity than controls, a result that suggests substantial peripheral T-cell clonal expansion. Direct clustering with F measure showed strong co-clustering of samples prepared in the same batch, prompting a batch-effect correction. Patients showed significantly higher frequencies than controls for about 5 TRBV segments, among them TRBV5-6, TRBV5-1 and TRBV20-1.

The CDR3 runs 18 residues from the cysteine to the phenylalanine. Solely the CDR3 DNA is kept, with 54 bases framed from the first base. Unmatched junction bases come to 11, with V trimmed by 2 bases and J by 5 bases. Sequences SGHRS (CDR1) and YFSETQ (CDR2) are obtained from the germline V gene. TCR beta repertoires were profiled from peripheral blood of 13 young patients with multiple sclerosis to demonstrate the VDJtools post-analysis software. Multiple sclerosis patients were children and adolescents aged roughly 6 to 16 years. The TCR was taken from a girl aged 5-17 years with multiple sclerosis. Sequencing was carried out using blood. The V and J segments used are TRBV5-1 and TRBJ2-3; 13 junctional bases match TRBD2. The CDR3 loop reads CASSFGLAGAPRGDTQYF. The nucleotides are TGCGCCAGCAGCTTTGGACTAGCGGGGGCCCCCCGGGGAGATACGCAGTATTTT.